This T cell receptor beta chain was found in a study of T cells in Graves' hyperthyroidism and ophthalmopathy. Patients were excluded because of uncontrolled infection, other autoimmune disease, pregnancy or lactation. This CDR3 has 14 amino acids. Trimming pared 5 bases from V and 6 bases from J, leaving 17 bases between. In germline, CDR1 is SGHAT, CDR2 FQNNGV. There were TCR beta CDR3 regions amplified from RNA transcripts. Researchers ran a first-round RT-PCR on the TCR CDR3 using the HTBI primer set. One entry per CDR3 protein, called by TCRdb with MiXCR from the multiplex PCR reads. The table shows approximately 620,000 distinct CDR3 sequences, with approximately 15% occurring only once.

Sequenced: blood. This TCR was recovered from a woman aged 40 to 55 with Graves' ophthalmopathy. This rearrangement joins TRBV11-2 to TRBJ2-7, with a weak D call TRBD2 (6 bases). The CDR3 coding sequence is TGTGCCAGCAGCCAGAGGGGACTCCAAACCGAGCAGTACTTC. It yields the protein CASSQRGLQTEQYF.